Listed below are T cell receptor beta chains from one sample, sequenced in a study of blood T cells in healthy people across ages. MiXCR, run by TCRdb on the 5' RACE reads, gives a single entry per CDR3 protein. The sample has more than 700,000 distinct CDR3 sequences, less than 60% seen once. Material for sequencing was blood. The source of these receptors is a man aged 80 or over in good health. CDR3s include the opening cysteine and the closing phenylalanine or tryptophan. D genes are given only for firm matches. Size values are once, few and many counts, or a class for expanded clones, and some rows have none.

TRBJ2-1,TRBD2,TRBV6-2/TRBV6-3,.,CASLIAGGSYNEQFF,TGTGCCAGCCTTATAGCGGGAGGAAGCTACAATGAGCAGTTCTTC
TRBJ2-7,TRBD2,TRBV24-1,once,CATSDRLAGVLNEQYF,TGTGCCACCAGTGATCGACTAGCGGGAGTCCTCAATGAGCAGTACTTC
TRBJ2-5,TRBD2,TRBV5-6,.,CASSLYSAGAVHNEQYF,TGTGCCAGCAGCTTGTATTCGGCGGGAGCGGTCCACAATGAGCAGTACTTC
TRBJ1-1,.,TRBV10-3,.,CASKVLERTEAFF,TGTGCCAGCAAGGTCCTAGAAAGGACTGAAGCTTTCTTT
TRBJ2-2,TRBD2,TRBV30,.,CAWSAPGRAGTGELFF,TGTGCCTGGAGTGCCCCAGGGAGGGCAGGGACCGGGGAGCTGTTTTTT
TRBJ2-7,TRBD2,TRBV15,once,CATSRTFSGESYNEQYF,TGTGCCACCAGCAGAACCTTCAGCGGGGAGTCCTACAATGAGCAGTACTTC
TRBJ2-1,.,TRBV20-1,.,CRDEGPPPENEQFF,TGCAGGGACGAGGGACCCCCTCCCGAGAATGAGCAGTTCTTC
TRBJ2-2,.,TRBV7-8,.,CAGSRLANTGELFF,TGTGCCGGCAGTAGACTAGCGAACACCGGGGAGCTGTTTTTT
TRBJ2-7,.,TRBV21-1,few,CASSKAAGQGDNEQYF,TGTGCCAGCAGCAAAGCGGCCGGACAGGGGGATAACGAGCAGTACTTC
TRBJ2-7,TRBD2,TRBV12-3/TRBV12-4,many,CASRPSGSSYEQYF,TGTGCCAGCAGACCTAGCGGGAGTTCCTACGAGCAGTACTTC
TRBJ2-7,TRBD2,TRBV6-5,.,CASCLAGGPNEQYF,TGTGCCAGCTGCTTAGCGGGAGGGCCCAACGAGCAGTACTTC
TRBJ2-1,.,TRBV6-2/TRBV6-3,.,CASSFGWNEQFF,TGTGCCAGCAGCTTCGGATGGAATGAGCAGTTCTTC
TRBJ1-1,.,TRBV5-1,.,CASSSGGSKAFF,TGCGCCAGCTCCTCGGGTGGATCGAAAGCTTTCTTT
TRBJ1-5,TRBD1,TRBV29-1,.,CSADERTGANQPQHF,TGCAGCGCAGACGAACGGACAGGGGCCAATCAGCCCCAGCATTTT
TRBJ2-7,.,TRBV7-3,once,CASSLNPGVGYEQYF,TGTGCCAGCAGCTTAAATCCAGGGGTAGGTTACGAGCAGTACTTC
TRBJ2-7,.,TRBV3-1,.,CASSQGAGATYEQYF,TGTGCCAGCAGCCAAGGCGCGGGGGCTACCTACGAGCAGTACTTC
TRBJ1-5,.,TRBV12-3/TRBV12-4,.,CASRGGAGDKEHF,TGTGCCAGCAGGGGGGGAGCGGGAGACAAAGAGCATTTT
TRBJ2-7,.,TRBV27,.,CATLFCSYEQYF,TGTGCCACTCTGTTCTGCTCCTACGAGCAGTACTTC
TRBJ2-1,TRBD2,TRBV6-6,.,CASSYGTIDNEQFF,TGTGCCAGCAGTTACGGGACTATTGACAATGAGCAGTTCTTC
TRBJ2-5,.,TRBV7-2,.,CASSSTAETQYF,TGTGCCAGCAGCTCAACTGCAGAGACCCAGTACTTC
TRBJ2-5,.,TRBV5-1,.,CASSLQDSRQETQYF,TGCGCCAGCAGCTTACAGGACAGCCGCCAAGAGACCCAGTACTTC
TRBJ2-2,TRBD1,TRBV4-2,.,CASSQDPGQGTAGELFF,TGTGCCAGCAGCCAAGACCCGGGACAGGGGACCGCCGGGGAGCTGTTTTTT
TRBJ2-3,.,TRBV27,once,CASPLGLPSTDTQYF,TGTGCCAGCCCTCTCGGATTGCCTAGCACAGATACGCAGTATTTT
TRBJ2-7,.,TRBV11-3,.,CACSFLASSSYNEQYF,TGTGCCTGCAGTTTTCTAGCGTCCAGCTCCTACAATGAGCAGTACTTC
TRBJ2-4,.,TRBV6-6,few,CASSDNRGGGNIQYF,TGTGCCAGCAGTGACAACAGGGGAGGGGGAAACATTCAGTACTTC
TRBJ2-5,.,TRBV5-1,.,CASSLGLDYQEAQYF,TGCGCCAGCAGCTTGGGTCTAGACTACCAAGAGGCCCAGTACTTC
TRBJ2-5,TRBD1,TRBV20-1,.,CSANDRGLGEQYF,TGCAGTGCCAACGACAGGGGGTTGGGGGAGCAGTACTTC
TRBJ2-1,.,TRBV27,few,CASSVPRGVGAYNEQFF,TGTGCCAGCAGCGTGCCCCGGGGCGTAGGAGCCTACAATGAGCAGTTCTTC
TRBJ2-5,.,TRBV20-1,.,CSATSLQETQYF,TGCAGTGCTACATCATTACAAGAGACCCAGTACTTC
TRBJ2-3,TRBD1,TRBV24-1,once,CATSDWTGEHTQYF,TGTGCCACCAGTGATTGGACAGGTGAACATACGCAGTATTTT
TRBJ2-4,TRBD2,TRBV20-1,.,CSADSSTSGRATAKNIQYF,TGCAGTGCGGATTCCTCGACTAGCGGGAGAGCCACGGCCAAAAACATTCAGTACTTC